This note documents a single TCR beta chain sequence. Its antigen is undetermined. In preparing the TRB cDNA libraries, 5' RACE with UMI labels was used. No DNA is given; TCRdb re-called the 5' RACE reads and lists each CDR3 protein once. The repertoire table contains more than 70,000 distinct CDR3 sequences. CDR3 length: 15 residues. Germline-derived CDR1 and CDR2 are SGHRS and YFSETQ. The data were taken from a study of CXCR3-negative and CXCR3-positive naive CD8 T cells. At the level of the study: Every library held about 1.5 +/- 0.3 million TRB reads, and the total came to around 130 million. Findings and caveats of the study: Similar TRBV-TRBJ usage characterized naive CXCR3-negative and CXCR3-positive cells; memory cells differed. A higher hydrophobicity marked the TRB CDR3s of CXCR3-positive naive cells versus CXCR3-negative naive cells.

Cells that were CD45RO-CCR7+CD27+CD95- constituted naive CD8+ T cells. The V and J genes are TRBV5-1 and TRBJ2-7; the D call of TRBD1 rests on TCRdb alone, since no DNA is present to check it. What was sequenced was naive CXCR3+ CD8+ T cells from blood. Described subset: CD45RO-CCR7+CD27+CD95- naive CD8+ T cells expressing CXCR3 (TNR3+). This receptor was taken from a human donor in good health. Some clones in this sample may be carry-over from other donors' samples. The CDR3 reads CANTTFRESSYEQYF.